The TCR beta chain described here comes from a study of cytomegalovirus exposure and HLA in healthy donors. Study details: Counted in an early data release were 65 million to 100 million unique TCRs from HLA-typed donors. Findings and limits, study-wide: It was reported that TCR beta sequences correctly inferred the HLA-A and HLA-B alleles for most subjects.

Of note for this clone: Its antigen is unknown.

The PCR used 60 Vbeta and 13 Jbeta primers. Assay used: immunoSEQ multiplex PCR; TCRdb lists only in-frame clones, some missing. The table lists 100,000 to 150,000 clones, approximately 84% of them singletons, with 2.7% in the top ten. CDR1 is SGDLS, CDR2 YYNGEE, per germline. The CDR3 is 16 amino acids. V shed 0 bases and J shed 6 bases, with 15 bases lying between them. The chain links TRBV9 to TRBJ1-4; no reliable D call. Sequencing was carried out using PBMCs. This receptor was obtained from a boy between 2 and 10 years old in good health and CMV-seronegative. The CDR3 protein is CASSVAVGAGDEKLFF. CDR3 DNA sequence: TGTGCCAGCAGCGTAGCAGTCGGAGCTGGCGATGAAAAACTGTTTTTT.